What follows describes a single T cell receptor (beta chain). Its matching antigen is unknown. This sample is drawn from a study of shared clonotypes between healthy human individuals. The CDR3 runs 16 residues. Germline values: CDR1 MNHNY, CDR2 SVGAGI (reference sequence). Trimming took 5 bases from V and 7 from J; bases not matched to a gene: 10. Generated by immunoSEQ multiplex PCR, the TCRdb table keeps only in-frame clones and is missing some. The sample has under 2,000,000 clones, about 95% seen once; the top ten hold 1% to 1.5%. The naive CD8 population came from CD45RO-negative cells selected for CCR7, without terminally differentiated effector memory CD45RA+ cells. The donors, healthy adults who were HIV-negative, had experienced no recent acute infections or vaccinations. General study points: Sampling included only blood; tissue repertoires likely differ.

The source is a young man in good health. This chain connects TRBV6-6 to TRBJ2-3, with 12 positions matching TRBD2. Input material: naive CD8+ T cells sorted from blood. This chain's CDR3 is CASSPWTSGARHTQYF. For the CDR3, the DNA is TGTGCCAGCAGTCCCTGGACTAGCGGGGCAAGACATACGCAGTATTTT.